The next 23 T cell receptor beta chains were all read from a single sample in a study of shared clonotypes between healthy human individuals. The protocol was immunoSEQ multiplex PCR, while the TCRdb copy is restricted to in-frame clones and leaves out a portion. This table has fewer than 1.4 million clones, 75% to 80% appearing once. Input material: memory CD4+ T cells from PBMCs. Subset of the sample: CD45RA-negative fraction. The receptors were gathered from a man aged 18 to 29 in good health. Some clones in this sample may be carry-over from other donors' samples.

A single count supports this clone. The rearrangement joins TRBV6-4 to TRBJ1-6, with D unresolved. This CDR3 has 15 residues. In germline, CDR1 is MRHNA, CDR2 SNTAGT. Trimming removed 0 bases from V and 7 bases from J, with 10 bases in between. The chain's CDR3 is CASSDSLGGNSPLHF. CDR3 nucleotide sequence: TGTGCCAGCAGTGACTCCCTTGGCGGCAATTCACCCCTCCACTTT.

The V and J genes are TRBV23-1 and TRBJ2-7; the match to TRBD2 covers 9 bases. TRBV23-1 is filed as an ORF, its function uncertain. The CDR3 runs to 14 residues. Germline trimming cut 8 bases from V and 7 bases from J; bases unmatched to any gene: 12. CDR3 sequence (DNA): TGCGCCAGCGAGCCAGCGGGAGGTCCTGAAGAGCAGTACTTC. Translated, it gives CASEPAGGPEEQYF.

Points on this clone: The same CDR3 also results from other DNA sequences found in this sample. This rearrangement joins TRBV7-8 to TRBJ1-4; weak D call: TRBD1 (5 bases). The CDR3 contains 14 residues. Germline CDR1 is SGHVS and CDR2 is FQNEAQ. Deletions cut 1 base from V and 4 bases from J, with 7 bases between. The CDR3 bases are TGTGCCAGCAGCTTAGGCCAGGGTAATGAAAAACTGTTTTTT. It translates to CASSLGQGNEKLFF.

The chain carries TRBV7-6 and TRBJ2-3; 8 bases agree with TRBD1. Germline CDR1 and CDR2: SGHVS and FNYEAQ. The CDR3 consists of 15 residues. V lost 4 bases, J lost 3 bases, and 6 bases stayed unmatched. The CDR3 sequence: CASSSDRVRTDTQYF. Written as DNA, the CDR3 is TGTGCCAGCAGCTCGGACAGGGTTCGAACAGATACGCAGTATTTT. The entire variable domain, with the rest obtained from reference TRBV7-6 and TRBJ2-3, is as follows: GAGVSQSPRYKVTKRGQDVALRCDPISGHVSLYWYRQALGQGPEFLTYFNYEAQQDKSGLPNDRFSAERPEGSISTLTIQRTEQRDSAMYRCASSSDRVRTDTQYFGPGTRLTVL.

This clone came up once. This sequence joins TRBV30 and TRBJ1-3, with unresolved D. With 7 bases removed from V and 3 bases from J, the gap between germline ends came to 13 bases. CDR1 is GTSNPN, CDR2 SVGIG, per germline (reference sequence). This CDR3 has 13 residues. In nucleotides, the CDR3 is TGTGCCTTTTCCCGGATCCTTGGAAACACCATATATTTT. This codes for CAFSRILGNTIYF.

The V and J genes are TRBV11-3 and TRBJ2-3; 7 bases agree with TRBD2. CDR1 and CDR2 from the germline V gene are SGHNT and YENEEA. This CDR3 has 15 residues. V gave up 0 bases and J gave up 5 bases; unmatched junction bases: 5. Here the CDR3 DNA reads TGTGCCAGCAGCTTAGAAGGCGGGAGAGGAGATACGCAGTATTTT. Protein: CASSLEGGRGDTQYF. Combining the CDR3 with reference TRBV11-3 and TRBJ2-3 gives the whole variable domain EAGVVQSPRYKIIEKKQPVAFWCNPISGHNTLYWYLQNLGQGPELLIRYENEEAVDDSQLPKDRFSAERLKGVDSTLKIQPAELGDSAVYLCASSLEGGRGDTQYFGPGTRLTVL.

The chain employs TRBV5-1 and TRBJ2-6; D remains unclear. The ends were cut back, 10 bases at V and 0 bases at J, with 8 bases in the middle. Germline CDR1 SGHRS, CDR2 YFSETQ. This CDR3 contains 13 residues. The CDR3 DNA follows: TGCGCCTGCGCCCTCTCTGGGGCCAACGTCCTGACTTTC. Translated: CACALSGANVLTF.

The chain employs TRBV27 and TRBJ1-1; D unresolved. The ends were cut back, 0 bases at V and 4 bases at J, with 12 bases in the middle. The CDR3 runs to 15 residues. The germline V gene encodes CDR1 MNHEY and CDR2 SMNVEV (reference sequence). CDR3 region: CASSLSWTGSTEAFF. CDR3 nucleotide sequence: TGTGCCAGCAGTTTATCTTGGACTGGCAGCACTGAAGCTTTCTTT.

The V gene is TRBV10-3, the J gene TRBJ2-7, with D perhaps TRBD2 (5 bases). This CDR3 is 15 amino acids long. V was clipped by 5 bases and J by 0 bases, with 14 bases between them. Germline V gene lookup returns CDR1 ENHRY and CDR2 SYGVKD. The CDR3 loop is CAISSGPASSYEQYF. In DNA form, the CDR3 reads TGTGCCATCAGTAGCGGACCCGCCTCCTCCTACGAGCAGTACTTC.

Written as DNA, the CDR3 is TGCGCCAGCAGCTGGGCAGGGTCGGAGAATGAGCAGTTCTTC. As protein: CASSWAGSENEQFF. This chain uses TRBV5-1 with TRBJ2-1; maybe TRBD1 (5 bases). CDR3 length equals 14 residues. The germline V and J ends were trimmed by 3 bases and 7 bases, with 14 bases remaining between them. The V gene's germline CDR1 is SGHRS and CDR2 YFSETQ.

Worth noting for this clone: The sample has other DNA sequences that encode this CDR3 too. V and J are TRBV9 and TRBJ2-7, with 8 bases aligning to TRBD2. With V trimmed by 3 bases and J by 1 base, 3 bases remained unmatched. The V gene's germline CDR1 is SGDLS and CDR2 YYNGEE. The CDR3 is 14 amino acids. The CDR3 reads CASSATSGSYEQYF. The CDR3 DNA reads TGTGCCAGCAGCGCCACTAGCGGTTCCTACGAGCAGTACTTC. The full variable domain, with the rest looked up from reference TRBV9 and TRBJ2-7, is DSGVTQTPKHLITATGQRVTLRCSPRSGDLSVYWYQQSLDQGLQFLIQYYNGEERAKGNILERFSAQQFPDLHSELNLSSLELGDSALYFCASSATSGSYEQYFGPGTRLTVT.

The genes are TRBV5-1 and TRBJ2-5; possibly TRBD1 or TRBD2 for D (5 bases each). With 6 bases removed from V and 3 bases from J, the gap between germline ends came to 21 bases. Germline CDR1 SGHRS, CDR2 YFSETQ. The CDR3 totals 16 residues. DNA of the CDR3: TGCGCCAGCACCTTTGGTTCCGGGACCTCCGAAGAGACCCAGTACTTC. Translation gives CASTFGSGTSEETQYF.

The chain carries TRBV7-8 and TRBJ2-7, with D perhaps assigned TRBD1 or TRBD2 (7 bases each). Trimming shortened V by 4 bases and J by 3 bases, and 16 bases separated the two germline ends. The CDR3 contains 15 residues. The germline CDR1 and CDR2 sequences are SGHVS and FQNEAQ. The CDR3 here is CASSSTTGEGYEQYF. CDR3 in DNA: TGTGCCAGCAGCTCTACTACAGGGGAGGGCTACGAGCAGTACTTC.

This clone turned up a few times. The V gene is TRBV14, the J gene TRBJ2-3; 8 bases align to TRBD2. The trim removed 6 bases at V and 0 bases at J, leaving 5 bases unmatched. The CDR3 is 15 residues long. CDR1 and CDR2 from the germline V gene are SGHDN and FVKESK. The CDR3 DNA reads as TGTGCCAGCAGTCTACTAGCGGTTAGCACAGATACGCAGTATTTT. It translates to CASSLLAVSTDTQYF.

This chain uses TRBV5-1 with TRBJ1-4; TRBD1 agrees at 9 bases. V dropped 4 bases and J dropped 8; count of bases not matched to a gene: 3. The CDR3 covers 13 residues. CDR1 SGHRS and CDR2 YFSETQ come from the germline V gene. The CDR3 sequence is CASSRDRAEKLFF. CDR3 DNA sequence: TGCGCCAGCAGCCGGGACAGGGCCGAAAAACTGTTTTTT.

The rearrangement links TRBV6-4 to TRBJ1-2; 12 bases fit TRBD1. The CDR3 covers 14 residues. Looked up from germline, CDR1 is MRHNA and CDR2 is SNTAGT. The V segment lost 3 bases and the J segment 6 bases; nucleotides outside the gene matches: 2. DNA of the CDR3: TGTGCCAGCAGTGAGGGGACAGGGGGCGATGGCTACACCTTC. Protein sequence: CASSEGTGGDGYTF.

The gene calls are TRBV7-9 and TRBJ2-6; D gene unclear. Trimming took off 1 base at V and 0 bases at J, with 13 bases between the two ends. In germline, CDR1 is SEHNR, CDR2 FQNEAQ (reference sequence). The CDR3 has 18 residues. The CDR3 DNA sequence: TGTGCCAGCAGCTTAGGTGGGGTAAGCAGCTCTGGGGCCAACGTCCTGACTTTC. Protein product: CASSLGGVSSSGANVLTF.

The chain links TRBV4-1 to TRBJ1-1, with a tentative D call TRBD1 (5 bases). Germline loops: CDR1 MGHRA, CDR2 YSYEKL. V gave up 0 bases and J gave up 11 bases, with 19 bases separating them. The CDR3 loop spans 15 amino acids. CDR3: CASSQEGGGGGKAFF. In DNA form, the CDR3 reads TGCGCCAGCAGCCAAGAAGGTGGCGGGGGGGGAAAGGCTTTCTTT.

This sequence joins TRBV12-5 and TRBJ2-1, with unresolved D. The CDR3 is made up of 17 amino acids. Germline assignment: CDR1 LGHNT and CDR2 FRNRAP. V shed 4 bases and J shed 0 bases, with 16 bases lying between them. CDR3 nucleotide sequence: TGTGCTAGTGGTTCCACGTCTTCCGCGCGCTCCTACAATGAGCAGTTCTTC. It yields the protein CASGSTSSARSYNEQFF.

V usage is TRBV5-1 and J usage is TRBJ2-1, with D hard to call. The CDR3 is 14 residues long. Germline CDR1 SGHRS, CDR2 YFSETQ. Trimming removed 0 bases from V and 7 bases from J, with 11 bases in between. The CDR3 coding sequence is TGCGCCAGCAGCTTGGCCGGATCACCGAATGAGCAGTTCTTC. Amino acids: CASSLAGSPNEQFF.

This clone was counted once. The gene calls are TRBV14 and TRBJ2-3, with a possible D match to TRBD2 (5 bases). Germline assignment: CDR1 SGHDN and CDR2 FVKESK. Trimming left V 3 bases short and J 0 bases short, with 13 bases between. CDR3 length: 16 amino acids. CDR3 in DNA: TGTGCCAGCAGCCAGATGGGAGCGATCAGCACAGATACGCAGTATTTT. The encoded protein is CASSQMGAISTDTQYF.

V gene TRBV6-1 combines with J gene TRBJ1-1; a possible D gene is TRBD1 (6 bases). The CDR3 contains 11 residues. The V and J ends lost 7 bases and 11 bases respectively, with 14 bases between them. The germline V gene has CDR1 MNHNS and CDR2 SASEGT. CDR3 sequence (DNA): TGTGCCAGCATTCGACAGGACCAGGCTTTCTTT. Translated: CASIRQDQAFF.

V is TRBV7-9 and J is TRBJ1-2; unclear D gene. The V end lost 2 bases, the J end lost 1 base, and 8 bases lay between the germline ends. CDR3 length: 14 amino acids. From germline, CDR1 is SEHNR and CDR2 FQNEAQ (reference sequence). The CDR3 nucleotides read TGTGCCAGCAGCTTACTCGGGGTTAACTATGGCTACACCTTC. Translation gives CASSLLGVNYGYTF.